Listed below are T cell receptor beta chains from one sample, sequenced in a study of T-cell reconstitution after alpha-beta-depleted transplantation in children. TCRdb analysed the PCR reads with MiXCR anew, one entry per CDR3 protein. The table has about 270,000 distinct CDR3 sequences, 9.9% seen once. This material consisted of PBMCs from the stem cell graft donor, taken from the stem cell graft. The receptors were sampled from a human donor who donated a stem cell graft to a child with SCID. The CDR3 runs from the conserved cysteine through the conserved F or W. Size tells how often a clone was seen (once, few, many) or the class of an expanded clone, and some rows leave it out.

cdr3_length | j_call | clone_size | v_call | cdr3_aa
15 | TRBJ2-2 | . | TRBV29-1 | CSVEEDRDRTGELFF
13 | TRBJ2-7 | . | TRBV11-2 | CASSSGWGYEQYF
14 | TRBJ2-5 | . | TRBV7-9 | CASSPLTSQETQYF
13 | TRBJ1-4 | . | TRBV7-9 | CASTRTDYEKLFF
14 | TRBJ1-5 | . | TRBV24-1 | CATSDSGGSQPQHF
15 | TRBJ1-2 | few | TRBV13 | CASSLSLGVNYGYTF
14 | TRBJ1-5 | . | TRBV4-1 | CASSQAGSNQPQHF
12 | TRBJ2-5 | . | TRBV7-9 | CASGDIQETQYF
11 | TRBJ2-4 | many | TRBV5-1 | CASSLESIQYF
14 | TRBJ2-5 | . | TRBV10-3 | CAISESGLAETQYF
14 | TRBJ1-1 | . | TRBV2 | CASSESTGNTEAFF
19 | TRBJ1-1 | few | TRBV4-1 | CASSQDKRRQGRRWTEAFF
13 | TRBJ1-2 | many | TRBV7-2 | CASSLGGVKGYTF
15 | TRBJ1-6 | . | TRBV3-1 | CASSPSDRLDSPLHF
16 | TRBJ2-5 | . | TRBV9 | CASSVDSGGQWETQYF
15 | TRBJ2-5 | few | TRBV5-1 | CASSLGPGLEETQYF
13 | TRBJ1-1 | . | TRBV6-6 | CASLRALGTEAFF
17 | TRBJ2-3 | few | TRBV6-1 | CASSVTSGGAGTDTQYF
14 | TRBJ1-2 | many | TRBV27 | CASRFRGGAHGYTF
14 | TRBJ2-7 | . | TRBV6-4 | CASSFRGPTYEQYF
15 | TRBJ2-2 | . | TRBV19 | CASQGGNSNTGELFF
16 | TRBJ2-4 | few | TRBV4-1 | CASSQDSAGPQNIQYF
14 | TRBJ1-2 | . | TRBV5-1 | CASSLGVIYYGYTF
13 | TRBJ1-5 | once | TRBV4-1 | CASSPRVGQPQHF
16 | TRBJ2-2 | few | TRBV15 | CATSRGRETGTGELFF
11 | TRBJ2-1 | few | TRBV20-1 | CSARGGYEQFF
15 | TRBJ1-6 | . | TRBV4-1 | CASSQSGTANSPLHF
12 | TRBJ1-2 | . | TRBV29-1 | CSVGQANYGYTF
15 | TRBJ1-1 | few | TRBV9 | CASSVGGGLNTEAFF
16 | TRBJ2-1 | . | TRBV7-9 | CASSFTTSGGAYEQFF
14 | TRBJ1-6 | . | TRBV2 | CARQGAVSNSPLHF
14 | TRBJ2-7 | . | TRBV7-8 | CASSRGRISYEQYF
12 | TRBJ2-1 | few | TRBV12-3/TRBV12-4 | CASSFVVNEQFF
14 | TRBJ2-4 | many | TRBV14 | CASSQDLTGRIQYF
15 | TRBJ2-5 | few | TRBV7-2 | CASSLGTGTFSTQYF
15 | TRBJ2-1 | few | TRBV19 | CASNTMTGLMDEQFF
14 | TRBJ2-7 | . | TRBV20-1 | CSARPIHLGYEQYF
13 | TRBJ2-7 | many | TRBV14 | CASSQGRLYEQYF
14 | TRBJ1-2 | many | TRBV12-3/TRBV12-4 | CASSLARSNYGYTF
13 | TRBJ2-5 | . | TRBV20-1 | CSARRGVGETQYF
15 | TRBJ1-4 | . | TRBV7-8 | CASSLVGRATEKLFF
14 | TRBJ2-5 | few | TRBV20-1 | CSAREILGEETQYF
15 | TRBJ2-3 | many | TRBV2 | CASTPDRAEVNTQYF
14 | TRBJ2-4 | many | TRBV12-3/TRBV12-4 | CASRRDSAKNIQYF
13 | TRBJ1-6 | many | TRBV5-5 | CASSLIWDSPLHF
17 | TRBJ2-3 | few | TRBV20-1 | CSARDSSGQGAADTQYF
18 | TRBJ2-2 | many | TRBV10-1 | CASSAPAGGTDNTGELFF
18 | TRBJ2-7 | few | TRBV12-3/TRBV12-4 | CASSPKRLGGGSSYEQYF
13 | TRBJ2-1 | few | TRBV10-3 | CAITGSSYNEQFF
13 | TRBJ2-1 | . | TRBV28 | CASSWRGDNEQFF
16 | TRBJ1-1 | few | TRBV27 | CASSLGLGSWNTEAFF